The 14 T cell receptor beta chains below come from one sample, sequenced in a study of Graves' ophthalmopathy and Graves' hyperthyroidism. Using RNA transcripts, the TCR beta CDR3 regions were amplified. The workflow started with a first-round RT-PCR run with HTBI primers and then moved on to a second-round multiplex PCR. TCRdb re-derived calls from the multiplex PCR reads in MiXCR, one entry per CDR3 protein. The repertoire includes about half a million distinct CDR3 sequences, about 15% of them detected once, and 9.5% to 10% sits in the top ten. The sample comprised blood. The receptors originated from a woman aged 30 to 39 with Graves' ophthalmopathy.

In this sample, this clonotype turned up many times. V usage is TRBV5-1 and J usage is TRBJ1-6; D not resolved. Trimming pared 1 base from V and 3 bases from J, leaving 11 bases between. The CDR3 loop spans 16 amino acids. Germline loops: CDR1 SGHRS, CDR2 YFSETQ. The CDR3 spells CASSLTQANYNSPLHF. The CDR3 nucleotides read TGCGCCAGCAGCTTGACCCAGGCTAACTATAATTCACCCCTCCACTTT.

This clonotype was counted between two and nine times. V is TRBV4-1 and J is TRBJ2-7, with 7 positions matching TRBD1. The CDR3 runs to 16 residues. CDR1 is MGHRA and CDR2 is YSYEKL in the germline V gene. V lost 3 bases to trimming and J lost 0 bases; unmatched junction nucleotides: 8. This chain's CDR3 is CASSQGDRFSSYEQYF. The CDR3 DNA reads as TGCGCCAGCAGCCAGGGGGACAGATTTAGCTCCTACGAGCAGTACTTC.

This clonotype has a count of ten or more. V gene TRBV11-2 combines with J gene TRBJ1-2; 9 bases are a match to TRBD1. The CDR3 runs to 14 residues. The J segment lost 8 bases and the V segment lost 6 bases, leaving 10 bases of the junction unmatched. The V gene's germline CDR1 is SGHAT and CDR2 FQNNGV. The CDR3, as DNA: TGTGCCAGCAGTCGACCGGGACAGGGAGGGGGCTACACCTTC. It yields the protein CASSRPGQGGGYTF. The variable domain in full, with the rest retrieved from reference TRBV11-2 and TRBJ1-2, is EAGVAQSPRYKIIEKRQSVAFWCNPISGHATLYWYQQILGQGPKLLIQFQNNGVVDDSQLPKDRFSAERLKGVDSTLKIQPAKLEDSAVYLCASSRPGQGGGYTFGSGTRLTVV.

The table lists this clonotype with many counts. The chain carries TRBV2 and TRBJ2-2; D uncertain. Germline CDR1 reads SNHLY; CDR2 reads FYNNEI. The CDR3 contains 12 residues. V dropped 7 bases and J dropped 3 bases, with 6 bases sitting between them. The CDR3 sequence: CASMAYTGELFF. CDR3 nucleotide sequence: TGTGCCAGCATGGCGTACACCGGGGAGCTGTTTTTT. The full variable domain, its missing parts supplied by reference TRBV2 and TRBJ2-2, is EPEVTQTPSHQVTQMGQEVILRCVPISNHLYFYWYRQILGQKVEFLVSFYNNEISEKSEIFDDQFSVERPDGSNFTLKIRSTKLEDSAMYFCASMAYTGELFFGEGSRLTVL.

This clonotype was counted ten times or more. This chain connects TRBV6-1 to TRBJ1-1; 10 bases line up with TRBD1. V trimming: 9 bases; J trimming: 12 bases; junction bases outside the gene matches: 10. Germline V gene data show CDR1 as MNHNS and CDR2 as SASEGT. This CDR3 has 12 residues. The CDR3 DNA reads TGTGCCAGTCCAGGGGACAGGGGATATACTTTCTTT. It codes for CASPGDRGYTFF.

Many counts were recorded for this clonotype. V and J are TRBV7-2 and TRBJ2-5; D ambiguous. Germline CDR1 and CDR2: SGHTA and FQGNSA. The CDR3 is 12 residues long. The V gene lost 4 bases and the J gene lost 4 bases, with 7 bases spanning the gap. The CDR3 DNA sequence: TGTGCCAGCAGCTCATTCGCAGAGACCCAGTACTTC. Encoded protein: CASSSFAETQYF.

This clonotype appeared many times. The rearrangement uses TRBV20-1 and TRBJ1-5, with 10 bases aligning to TRBD1. In germline, CDR1 is DFQATT, CDR2 SNEGSKA (reference sequence). V trimming: 3 bases; J trimming: 2 bases; junction bases outside the gene matches: 1. The CDR3 is made up of 14 amino acids. CDR3 in amino acids: CSASGTGGNQPQHF. The CDR3 nucleotides read TGCAGTGCTAGCGGGACAGGGGGCAATCAGCCCCAGCATTTT.

CDR3 loop: CAWSVIAGPREQYF. CDR3 nucleotides: TGTGCCTGGAGTGTAATAGCGGGACCGAGGGAGCAGTACTTC. This chain joins TRBV30 and TRBJ2-7; TRBD2 agrees at 8 bases. Germline values: CDR1 GTSNPN, CDR2 SVGIG (reference sequence). Losses at the gene ends were 0 bases for V and 7 bases for J; bases not matched to a gene: 8. The CDR3 is made up of 14 amino acids.

This clonotype was seen ten or more times. CDR3 nucleotide sequence: TGCGCCAGCAGCGATACTAGCGGCACCTACGAGCAGTACTTC. This translates into CASSDTSGTYEQYF. The rearrangement links TRBV5-1 to TRBJ2-7, with 8 bases lining up with TRBD2. There are 14 residues in the CDR3. The V segment lost 4 bases and the J segment 2 bases; nucleotides outside the gene matches: 5. The germline V gene has CDR1 SGHRS and CDR2 YFSETQ. The variable domain in full, completed from reference TRBV5-1 and TRBJ2-7, reads KAGVTQTPRYLIKTRGQQVTLSCSPISGHRSVSWYQQTPGQGLQFLFEYFSETQRNKGNFPGRFSGRQFSNSRSEMNVSTLELGDSALYLCASSDTSGTYEQYFGPGTRLTVT.

This clonotype has at least ten counts. The gene calls are TRBV27 and TRBJ1-5, with no clear D. Trimming removed 5 bases at V and 8 bases at J, with 10 bases between. The CDR3 runs to 12 residues. Germline V gene sequence: CDR1 MNHEY, CDR2 SMNVEV (reference sequence). This CDR3 reads CASSEREEPQHF. The CDR3 nucleotides are TGTGCCAGCAGTGAAAGGGAAGAGCCCCAGCATTTT.

This clonotype was counted many times. The rearrangement links TRBV9 to TRBJ1-2; 9 bases line up with TRBD1. The V gene end was trimmed by 3 bases and the J gene end by 8 bases; junction bases not matched to a gene: 11. This CDR3 spans 15 amino acids. From germline, CDR1 is SGDLS and CDR2 YYNGEE. This CDR3 is CASSAPGQGTKGYTF. The CDR3 nucleotides are TGTGCCAGCAGCGCCCCGGGACAGGGAACAAAAGGCTACACCTTC.

This clonotype came up many times. The chain carries TRBV9 and TRBJ2-2, with 9 positions matching TRBD1. This CDR3 has 15 amino acids. Germline loops: CDR1 SGDLS, CDR2 YYNGEE. V lost 2 bases and J lost 4; bases outside the gene matches: 3. CDR3 sequence reads: CASSVGTGRTGELFF. The DNA for the CDR3 is TGTGCCAGCAGCGTGGGGACAGGGCGCACCGGGGAGCTGTTTTTT.

This clonotype was picked up many times. The chain joins TRBV4-1 to TRBJ1-2; 7 bases are a match to TRBD1. The CDR3 spans 15 residues. CDR1 is MGHRA, CDR2 YSYEKL, per germline. V lost 6 bases, J lost 4 bases, and 11 bases stayed unmatched. CDR3 DNA: TGCGCCAGCAGAACGACAGGGACCGATGGCTATGGCTACACCTTC. It is translated as CASRTTGTDGYGYTF.

The chain uses TRBV2 and TRBJ2-5; D possibly corresponds to TRBD2 (6 bases). The germline V gene has CDR1 SNHLY and CDR2 FYNNEI. There are 13 residues in the CDR3. The V and J ends lost 6 bases and 7 bases respectively, with 15 bases between them. The CDR3: CASSPRESGTQYF. In nucleotides, the CDR3 is TGTGCCAGCAGCCCCCGGGAGAGCGGGACCCAGTACTTC.